A single sample is the source of the 2 T cell receptor beta chains below, sequenced in a study of blood T cell repertoires in COVID-19. Produced via immunoSEQ multiplex PCR; TCRdb's table is partial and in-frame only. The table has 100,000 or so clones, 88% seen once. Sample: peripheral blood. These receptors were collected from a man aged 55 to 70 with acute or convalescent COVID-19.

The chain uses TRBV28 and TRBJ2-2; TRBD1 might be the D (6 bases). The germline V gene encodes CDR1 MDHEN and CDR2 SYDVKM. V dropped 10 bases and J dropped 2 bases, with 11 bases sitting between them. The CDR3 spans 13 residues. The CDR3 loop reads CATYRVNTGELFF. The CDR3, as DNA: TGTGCCACCTACAGGGTTAACACCGGGGAGCTGTTTTTT. Using reference TRBV28 and TRBJ2-2 for the parts outside the CDR3, the full variable domain is DVKVTQSSRYLVKRTGEKVFLECVQDMDHENMFWYRQDPGLGLRLIYFSYDVKMKEKGDIPEGYSVSREKKERFSLILESASTNQTSMYLCATYRVNTGELFFGEGSRLTVL.

This chain uses TRBV6-6 with TRBJ1-1, with D possibly being TRBD1 (5 bases). There are 15 residues in the CDR3. With 5 bases removed from V and 4 bases from J, the gap between germline ends came to 17 bases. Germline values: CDR1 MNHNY, CDR2 SVGAGI (reference sequence). The CDR3 nucleotides read TGTGCCAGCAGTGGCAAGGGGCTGACGAGCACTGAAGCTTTCTTT. Translating it yields CASSGKGLTSTEAFF.